The rows below give T cell receptor beta chains drawn from one sample of a study of blood T cell repertoires in COVID-19. Sequenced by immunoSEQ multiplex PCR; TCRdb stores in-frame clones only, minus some. The sample holds around 280,000 clones, around nine tenths seen once. What was sequenced was peripheral blood. These TCRs come from a woman aged 25 to 39 with COVID-19, enrolled during active disease. Each CDR3 is given with its conserved first and last residue. The order of the fields is V gene, J gene, clone size, D gene, CDR3 DNA, CDR3 protein. D genes are given only for firm matches. The size field is filled for only some rows; it gives once, few, many or a size class.

v_gene: TRBV9; j_gene: TRBJ2-1; abundance: -; d_gene: TRBD2; CDR3nt: TGTGCCAGCAGCGTAGTATCTAGCGGGTTCTACAATGAGCAGTTCTTC; CDR3aa: CASSVVSSGFYNEQFF
v_gene: TRBV29-1; j_gene: TRBJ2-7; abundance: -; d_gene: -; CDR3nt: TGCAGCGTTGAGTCCTTCTCGGGGGGCCTAGGATACGAGCAGTACTTC; CDR3aa: CSVESFSGGLGYEQYF
v_gene: TRBV13; j_gene: TRBJ1-1; abundance: -; d_gene: -; CDR3nt: TGTGCCACCCTAAGATCAGGGATGAACACTGAAGCTTTCTTT; CDR3aa: CATLRSGMNTEAFF
v_gene: TRBV5-1; j_gene: TRBJ1-2; abundance: -; d_gene: -; CDR3nt: TGCGCCAGCACGGCAGACGGGGGCTATGGCTACACCTTC; CDR3aa: CASTADGGYGYTF
v_gene: TRBV5-1; j_gene: TRBJ1-4; abundance: -; d_gene: -; CDR3nt: TGCGCCAGCAGTTTGACGGAGAATGAAAAACTGTTTTTT; CDR3aa: CASSLTENEKLFF
v_gene: TRBV5-1; j_gene: TRBJ2-3; abundance: few; d_gene: -; CDR3nt: TGCGCCAGCAGCTCGGTGACACTTCTACCCCCCACAGATACGCAGTATTTT; CDR3aa: CASSSVTLLPPTDTQYF
v_gene: TRBV19; j_gene: TRBJ2-1; abundance: -; d_gene: -; CDR3nt: TGTGCCAGTAGTATTGGAGGGCCCGAGCACAATGAGCAGTTCTTC; CDR3aa: CASSIGGPEHNEQFF
v_gene: TRBV5-5; j_gene: TRBJ1-1; abundance: few; d_gene: TRBD1; CDR3nt: TGTGCCAGCAGCTTGGAGGGGGCGAGGACTGAAGCTTTCTTT; CDR3aa: CASSLEGARTEAFF
v_gene: TRBV7-2; j_gene: TRBJ1-1; abundance: -; d_gene: -; CDR3nt: TGTGCCAGCAGCTTAGTTGGCCTGGGCGCTTTCTTT; CDR3aa: CASSLVGLGAFF
v_gene: TRBV25-1; j_gene: TRBJ1-2; abundance: -; d_gene: TRBD1; CDR3nt: TGTGCCAGCAGTGGGGGACAGGGCGCTAACTATGGCTACACCTTC; CDR3aa: CASSGGQGANYGYTF
v_gene: TRBV21-1; j_gene: TRBJ2-7; abundance: few; d_gene: -; CDR3nt: TGTGCCAGCACACCGGGACAGGGATCGGTCGAGCAGTACTTC; CDR3aa: CASTPGQGSVEQYF
v_gene: TRBV4-3; j_gene: TRBJ2-7; abundance: -; d_gene: -; CDR3nt: TGCGCCAGCAGCCAAGGGCGTGGAACAGGGAATATCTACGAGCAGTACTTC; CDR3aa: CASSQGRGTGNIYEQYF
v_gene: TRBV7-2; j_gene: TRBJ1-6; abundance: -; d_gene: -; CDR3nt: TGTGCCAGCAGCTTATTGTGGGGCCGGAATTCACCCCTCCACTTT; CDR3aa: CASSLLWGRNSPLHF
v_gene: TRBV27; j_gene: TRBJ2-3; abundance: -; d_gene: TRBD2; CDR3nt: TGTGCCAGCAGTCCGACTAGCGGGAGCTCAGATACGCAGTATTTT; CDR3aa: CASSPTSGSSDTQYF
v_gene: TRBV5-4; j_gene: TRBJ1-1; abundance: -; d_gene: -; CDR3nt: TGTGCCAGCAGCCCGGGGTGGGCGACTGAAGCTTTCTTT; CDR3aa: CASSPGWATEAFF
v_gene: TRBV27; j_gene: TRBJ1-5; abundance: -; d_gene: TRBD1; CDR3nt: TGTGCCAGCAGTTTTAGGACAGGGTACAATCAGCCCCAGCATTTT; CDR3aa: CASSFRTGYNQPQHF
v_gene: TRBV7-8; j_gene: TRBJ1-4; abundance: -; d_gene: -; CDR3nt: TGTGCCAGCAGCTTAGGGGCGTTAGATGAAAAACTGTTTTTT; CDR3aa: CASSLGALDEKLFF
v_gene: TRBV30; j_gene: TRBJ2-2; abundance: -; d_gene: TRBD2; CDR3nt: TGTGCCTGGAGTGTACTAGCGGGAGAGGCCGGGGAGCTGTTTTTT; CDR3aa: CAWSVLAGEAGELFF
v_gene: TRBV20-1; j_gene: TRBJ1-1; abundance: -; d_gene: -; CDR3nt: TGCAGTGCTAGGGAGTACACTGAAGCTTTCTTT; CDR3aa: CSAREYTEAFF
v_gene: TRBV13; j_gene: TRBJ2-1; abundance: -; d_gene: TRBD2; CDR3nt: TGTGCCAGCAGTAGCGGGAGGGCCTCCTACAATGAGCAGTTCTTC; CDR3aa: CASSSGRASYNEQFF
v_gene: TRBV2; j_gene: TRBJ1-2; abundance: -; d_gene: -; CDR3nt: TGTGCCAGCAGTCCGCAGGGAGGACCTTACTATGGCTACACCTTC; CDR3aa: CASSPQGGPYYGYTF
v_gene: TRBV10-3; j_gene: TRBJ2-7; abundance: -; d_gene: -; CDR3nt: TGTGCCATCAGTGAGTCGAACAGCCTATACGAGCAGTACTTC; CDR3aa: CAISESNSLYEQYF
v_gene: TRBV7-9; j_gene: TRBJ1-6; abundance: -; d_gene: -; CDR3nt: TGTGCCAGCGGCAGCGGACAGCGCTTTTCACCCCTCCACTTT; CDR3aa: CASGSGQRFSPLHF
v_gene: TRBV6-5; j_gene: TRBJ1-2; abundance: -; d_gene: -; CDR3nt: TGTGCCAGCAGTTACGGCCTTAACTATGGCTACACCTTC; CDR3aa: CASSYGLNYGYTF
v_gene: TRBV21-1; j_gene: TRBJ1-2; abundance: -; d_gene: -; CDR3nt: TGTGCCAGCAGCAAAGTCCCCGGACAGCACTATGGCTACACCTTC; CDR3aa: CASSKVPGQHYGYTF
v_gene: TRBV5-4; j_gene: TRBJ2-7; abundance: -; d_gene: -; CDR3nt: TGTGCCAGCAGCTCTCCCGGTTCTCCCTACGAGCAGTACTTC; CDR3aa: CASSSPGSPYEQYF
v_gene: TRBV6-4; j_gene: TRBJ1-5; abundance: -; d_gene: TRBD1; CDR3nt: TGTGCCAGCCCTGGACAGGGAGTTGATAGCAATCAGCCCCAGCATTTT; CDR3aa: CASPGQGVDSNQPQHF
v_gene: TRBV16; j_gene: TRBJ1-4; abundance: -; d_gene: -; CDR3nt: TGTGCCAGCAGCCAATCCCGTCTCGGGGAAAAACTGTTTTTT; CDR3aa: CASSQSRLGEKLFF
v_gene: TRBV4-1; j_gene: TRBJ2-1; abundance: few; d_gene: TRBD2; CDR3nt: TGCGCCAGCAGCCACTCCCCGGGACTAGCGGTGCACTTCAAGTTCTTC; CDR3aa: CASSHSPGLAVHFKFF
v_gene: TRBV15; j_gene: TRBJ1-1; abundance: -; d_gene: -; CDR3nt: TGTGCCACCAGCAGAGGGGGAGGAAGGGGGAACACTGAAGCTTTCTTT; CDR3aa: CATSRGGGRGNTEAFF
v_gene: TRBV28; j_gene: TRBJ2-2; abundance: -; d_gene: -; CDR3nt: TGTGCCAGCAGTTTATACCTAGCGAGAAGAACCGGGGAGCTGTTTTTT; CDR3aa: CASSLYLARRTGELFF
v_gene: TRBV27; j_gene: TRBJ2-5; abundance: once; d_gene: -; CDR3nt: TGTGCCAGCAGTTCCCGACAGGGGAGGGGGGAGACCCAGTACTTC; CDR3aa: CASSSRQGRGETQYF
v_gene: TRBV19; j_gene: TRBJ2-2; abundance: -; d_gene: -; CDR3nt: TGTGCCAGTAGTAATGGGCTAATCGGCACCGGGGAGCTGTTTTTT; CDR3aa: CASSNGLIGTGELFF
v_gene: TRBV28; j_gene: TRBJ1-2; abundance: -; d_gene: TRBD1; CDR3nt: TGTGCCAGCAGCTACAGGGGCGGCTACACCTTC; CDR3aa: CASSYRGGYTF
v_gene: TRBV7-2; j_gene: TRBJ1-6; abundance: once; d_gene: -; CDR3nt: TGTGCCAGCAGCCCGCAGATATCCTATAATTCACCCCTCCACTTT; CDR3aa: CASSPQISYNSPLHF
v_gene: TRBV24-1; j_gene: TRBJ2-2; abundance: -; d_gene: TRBD2; CDR3nt: TGTGCCACCAGTGACGGACTAGCGGCCACCGGGGAGCTGTTTTTT; CDR3aa: CATSDGLAATGELFF
v_gene: TRBV20-1; j_gene: TRBJ1-1; abundance: -; d_gene: -; CDR3nt: TGCAGTGCCAGTATGGCCCGAACCATGAACACTGAAGCTTTCTTT; CDR3aa: CSASMARTMNTEAFF
v_gene: TRBV10-2; j_gene: TRBJ2-1; abundance: -; d_gene: -; CDR3nt: TGCGCCAGCAGTCTTACTAGCTACAATGAGCAGTTCTTC; CDR3aa: CASSLTSYNEQFF
v_gene: TRBV5-1; j_gene: TRBJ2-7; abundance: -; d_gene: -; CDR3nt: TGCGCCAGCAGCTTGACGAGCGGAAGCTCCTACGAGCAGTACTTC; CDR3aa: CASSLTSGSSYEQYF
v_gene: TRBV19; j_gene: TRBJ1-1; abundance: -; d_gene: TRBD1; CDR3nt: TGTGCCAGTAGTATCCCCGGCAGGGGGCGAGGGAACACTGAAGCTTTCTTT; CDR3aa: CASSIPGRGRGNTEAFF
v_gene: TRBV7-9; j_gene: TRBJ1-2; abundance: -; d_gene: TRBD1; CDR3nt: TGTGCCAGCAGCTTCGGGCAGGGGGCTTTAGGCTACACCTTC; CDR3aa: CASSFGQGALGYTF
v_gene: TRBV6-5; j_gene: TRBJ1-2; abundance: -; d_gene: -; CDR3nt: TGTGCCAGCAGTCCTTCCAACTACTATGGCTACACCTTC; CDR3aa: CASSPSNYYGYTF